These 9 T cell receptor beta chains originate from one sample sequenced in a study of T cell responses to AZD1222 COVID-19 vaccine. Only in-frame clones appear in the TCRdb table, and some are missing; sequencing was by immunoSEQ multiplex PCR. The sample includes around 100,000 clones, about 85% seen only once; the top ten take 1.8%. The sample was peripheral blood, taken on day 0 of AZD1222 vaccination. The receptors were gathered from an adult in good health.

The CDR3 DNA is TGCGCCAGCAGCCCCCTGGGGGGAGGTAGCACTGAAGCTTTCTTT. Translating it yields CASSPLGGGSTEAFF. The chain employs TRBV5-1 and TRBJ1-1, with D possibly being TRBD1 (5 bases). Germline V CDR1 and CDR2: SGHRS, YFSETQ. The CDR3 contains 15 residues. V lost 4 bases and J lost 4, with 17 bases in between.

The chain couples TRBV29-1 to TRBJ2-7; D not resolved. This CDR3 contains 13 residues. CDR1 and CDR2 (germline): SQVTM, ANQGSEA. Trimming pared 3 bases from V and 5 bases from J, leaving 14 bases between. The DNA of the CDR3 is TGCAGCGTTGAGGAAGTGATGGGCCACGAGCAGTACTTC. Translated, it gives CSVEEVMGHEQYF.

The chain couples TRBV24-1 to TRBJ2-5; 7 positions agree with TRBD2. Germline CDR1 reads KGHDR; CDR2 reads SFDVKD. V shed 9 bases and J 3 bases; nucleotides not matched to a gene: 12. There are 15 residues in the CDR3. Here the CDR3 reads CATADVGRGEETQYF. The CDR3 bases are TGTGCCACCGCGGATGTGGGGAGGGGTGAAGAGACCCAGTACTTC.

The chain is built from TRBV7-3 and TRBJ2-7, with a possible D match to TRBD1 (5 bases). Germline V gives CDR1 SGHTA, CDR2 FQGTGA. Trimming left V 0 bases short and J 3 bases short, with 18 bases between. This CDR3 is built from 17 residues. As DNA, the CDR3 is TGTGCCAGCAGCTTAACGGGGCCAGGTGGGGTAGGCTACGAGCAGTACTTC. It is translated as CASSLTGPGGVGYEQYF.

This CDR3 reads CATMTTEAFF. The CDR3 DNA is TGTGCCACTATGACCACTGAAGCTTTCTTT. This chain links TRBV19 with TRBJ1-1; D not resolved. V lost 10 bases and J lost 4, with 7 bases in between. Germline loops: CDR1 LNHDA, CDR2 SQIVND (reference sequence). This CDR3 is 10 amino acids long.

The chain combines TRBV5-8 with TRBJ1-2; 8 nucleotides match TRBD1. With 4 bases clipped from V and 4 bases from J, the junction kept 9 bases outside the gene matches. Germline-derived CDR1 and CDR2 are SGHTS and YDEGEE. The length of the CDR3 is 15 residues. CDR3 sequence (DNA): TGTGCCAGCAGCCGCTTGGCAGGGGGCCCCTATGGCTACACCTTC. Its translation: CASSRLAGGPYGYTF.

The chain has TRBV6-1 and TRBJ1-4; 9 nucleotides match TRBD1. The CDR3 is made up of 19 amino acids. Germline CDR1 reads MNHNS; CDR2 reads SASEGT. The V and J ends lost 0 bases and 8 bases, in that order; junction bases with no gene match: 16. This chain's CDR3 is CASSEAAVPGQGSGEKLFF. The CDR3, as DNA: TGTGCCAGCAGTGAAGCGGCTGTCCCGGGACAGGGATCTGGCGAAAAACTGTTTTTT.

J is TRBJ2-3 and V is TRBV24-1; TRBD1 is a possible D gene (5 bases). The germline CDR1 and CDR2 sequences are KGHDR and SFDVKD. This CDR3 spans 15 amino acids. The germline V and J ends were trimmed by 3 bases and 1 base, with 10 bases remaining between them. CDR3 sequence reads: CATSDGAGGTDTQYF. The CDR3 DNA is TGTGCCACCAGTGATGGGGCCGGTGGCACAGATACGCAGTATTTT.

The V and J genes are TRBV28 and TRBJ1-1; possibly TRBD1 for D (5 bases). In germline, CDR1 is MDHEN, CDR2 SYDVKM. This CDR3 region has 12 residues. Trimming removed 6 bases at V and 8 bases at J, with 13 bases between. CDR3: CASSADRTEAFF. The CDR3, as DNA: TGTGCCAGCAGCGCAGACCGGACAGAAGCTTTCTTT.